This T cell receptor beta chain was retrieved from a study of blood T cell repertoires in COVID-19. About the research overall: All recovered Cohort 3 donors got two negative PCRs, got clearance, or saw symptom resolution. There were acute and convalescent COVID-19 samples, and they came from the United States, Italy and Spain.

J was trimmed by 4 bases and V by 5 bases; bases with no gene match: 6. The germline V gene has CDR1 SQVTM and CDR2 ANQGSEA. This CDR3 has 13 amino acids. The data were produced by immunoSEQ multiplex PCR, yet TCRdb's version contains in-frame clones alone and is incomplete. In the table there are approximately 250,000 clones, roughly 91% of which are singletons. The study recruited people aged 18 to 89 years across approximately 25 US areas. This clonotype was sampled from a woman aged 55 to 70 in a cohort exposed to, infected with or recovered from COVID-19 (not recorded which). J is TRBJ2-5 and V is TRBV29-1, with 8 bases lining up with TRBD2. Input material: PBMCs or T cells enriched from blood (not recorded which). CDR3 in amino acids: CSVTGGPVETQYF. CDR3 in DNA: TGCAGCGTTACGGGAGGGCCGGTAGAGACCCAGTACTTC.